The present T cell receptor beta chain was sequenced within a study of cytomegalovirus exposure and HLA in healthy donors. Regarding the study as a whole: Cytomegalovirus status was reportedly diagnosed by the classifier with high specificity and sensitivity. Later on, analysis showed that most CMV-associated TCR beta chains appeared to be HLA-restricted. A later analysis, which compared TCR beta chains of equal frequency, found the HLA-associated ones more clonally expanded. Fewer than 20,000 TCR beta sequences were associated with HLA alleles at 0.05 false discovery rate in a later analysis.

The V end was cut by 3 bases, the J end by 5 bases, with 4 bases between. Germline V gives CDR1 DFQATT, CDR2 SNEGSKA (reference sequence). The length of the CDR3 is 10 residues. The PCR contained 60 Vbeta and 13 Jbeta primers. The data were produced by immunoSEQ multiplex PCR, yet TCRdb's version contains in-frame clones alone and is incomplete. The sample shows roughly 80,000 clones, about four fifths of them seen only once. As for this clone: The target antigen is unknown.

The receptor was derived from a woman aged 25 to 39 in good health and CMV-seronegative. The sequenced sample consisted of PBMCs. V gene TRBV20-1 combines with J gene TRBJ1-1; D is ambiguous. The CDR3 region has the DNA TGCAGTGCTAGTATGACTGAAGCTTTCTTT. Protein: CSASMTEAFF.